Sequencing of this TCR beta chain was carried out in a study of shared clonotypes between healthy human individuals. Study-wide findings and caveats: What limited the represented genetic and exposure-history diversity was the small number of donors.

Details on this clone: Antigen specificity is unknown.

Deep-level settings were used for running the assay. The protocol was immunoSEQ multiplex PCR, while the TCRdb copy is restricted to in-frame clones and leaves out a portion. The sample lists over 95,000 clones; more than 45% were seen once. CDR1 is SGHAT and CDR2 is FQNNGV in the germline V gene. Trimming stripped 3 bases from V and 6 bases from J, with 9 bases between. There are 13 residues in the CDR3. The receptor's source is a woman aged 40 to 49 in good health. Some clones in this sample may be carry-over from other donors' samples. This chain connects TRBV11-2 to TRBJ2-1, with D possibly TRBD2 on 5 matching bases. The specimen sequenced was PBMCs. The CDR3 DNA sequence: TGTGCCAGCAGCTTCCCGAGGGTCAATGAGCAGTTCTTC. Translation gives CASSFPRVNEQFF.